This T cell receptor (beta chain) derives from a study of blood T cell repertoires in COVID-19. The CDR3 runs 12 residues. Germline CDR1 and CDR2: SGHDT and YYEEEE. V lost 2 bases and J 9 bases, leaving 9 bases between the germline ends. Produced via immunoSEQ multiplex PCR; TCRdb's table is partial and in-frame only. The sample consists of roughly 140,000 clones, over 75% of them appearing once. This rearrangement joins TRBV5-6 to TRBJ1-5; D is possibly TRBD1 (6 bases). The source is a man aged 60-69 years with active or convalescent COVID-19. Material: peripheral blood. The CDR3 spells CASSFARGPQHF. CDR3 coding DNA: TGTGCCAGCAGCTTCGCCAGGGGGCCCCAGCATTTT.